This TCR beta chain derives from a study of blood T cell repertoires in COVID-19. Looking at the study overall: Sites in the United States, Italy and Spain provided acute and convalescent COVID-19 samples. The analysed material was cDNA or gDNA that came from T cells, B-cell-depleted T cells, or PBMCs.

In the source study's methods: Researchers report that nucleated cell counts were estimated from reference gene primer amplification. TCRdb's table, derived via immunoSEQ multiplex PCR, lists solely in-frame clones and lacks some. V, J and clone size derive from that table, while D and trimming were established from the DNA sequence. In the table there are over 80,000 clones, approximately 86% of which are singletons. Germline lookup yields CDR1 LGHNA and CDR2 YNFKEQ. V shed 1 base and J shed 5 bases, with 9 bases lying between them. This CDR3 region has 13 residues. This clonotype was obtained from an elderly man with active or convalescent COVID-19. Sequencing was done on a sample of peripheral blood. J is TRBJ2-7 and V is TRBV4-2; no firm D call. The CDR3 reads CASSQGPLDEQYF. The CDR3 region has the DNA TGTGCCAGCAGCCAAGGTCCCCTTGACGAGCAGTACTTC.